A single sample gave rise to the 27 T cell receptor beta chains below, sequenced in a study of blood T cell repertoires in COVID-19. Sequencing used immunoSEQ multiplex PCR; TCRdb keeps in-frame clones, though not all of them. The repertoire has approximately 300,000 clones, roughly nine tenths of them found once; the top ten carry 3.9%. Sequencing used PBMCs or T cells enriched from blood (not recorded which). These receptors all come from a woman younger than 45 who had been exposed to COVID-19.

Regarding this clone: The same CDR3 also results from other DNA sequences found in this sample. This chain uses TRBV5-1 with TRBJ2-3, with a tentative D call TRBD1 (6 bases). The CDR3 has 15 residues. V was pared by 2 bases and J by 0 bases, with 10 bases between. From germline, CDR1 is SGHRS and CDR2 YFSETQ. The CDR3 DNA follows: TGCGCCAGCAGCTTTTTGACAGGCAGCACAGATACGCAGTATTTT. Residues: CASSFLTGSTDTQYF.

CDR3 sequence reads: CASSPFPGGNTEAFF. The CDR3 DNA reads TGTGCCAGCAGTCCGTTCCCAGGGGGTAACACTGAAGCTTTCTTT. The V and J genes are TRBV6-5 and TRBJ1-1, with 7 bases identical to TRBD1. V trimming: 5 bases; J trimming: 2 bases; junction bases outside the gene matches: 8. This CDR3 has 15 residues. Germline V gene sequence: CDR1 MNHEY, CDR2 SVGAGI.

The chain is built from TRBV27 and TRBJ1-2; D not resolved. CDR1 and CDR2 (germline): MNHEY, SMNVEV (reference sequence). V was cut by 5 bases and J by 7 bases, with 17 bases left in between. CDR3 size: 14 residues. The CDR3 nucleotides are TGTGCCAGCAGTGTGGACTGGGGAACGGGTGGCTACACCTTC. Encoded protein: CASSVDWGTGGYTF.

This clone appeared a single time. V gene TRBV4-1 combines with J gene TRBJ1-2; TRBD1 agrees at 9 bases. Germline V gene lookup returns CDR1 MGHRA and CDR2 YSYEKL. Trimming cost V 3 bases and J 3 bases; bases outside gene matches: 8. The CDR3 totals 16 residues. For the CDR3, the DNA is TGCGCCAGCAGCCATCTACCGACAGGGGGGGACTATGGCTACACCTTC. Its translation: CASSHLPTGGDYGYTF.

This rearrangement joins TRBV10-3 to TRBJ2-2; a possible D gene is TRBD1 (5 bases). The V and J ends lost 4 bases and 7 bases respectively, with 22 bases between them. The V gene's germline CDR1 is ENHRY and CDR2 SYGVKD. The CDR3 contains 17 residues. CDR3 bases: TGTGCCATCAGTGCTGTCAGACAGCCAGATTTCGGCGGGGAGCTGTTTTTT. Encoded protein: CAISAVRQPDFGGELFF.

A single count supports this clone. The chain links TRBV6-5 to TRBJ2-5; the D gene is possibly TRBD2 (6 bases). V lost 4 bases and J lost 2, with 8 bases in between. The CDR3 sequence is 13 residues long. The germline V gene encodes CDR1 MNHEY and CDR2 SVGAGI. The CDR3 nucleotides are TGTGCCAGCAGTTCGGAGGGGCAAGAGACCCAGTACTTC. This sequence encodes CASSSEGQETQYF.

This clone was seen once. The rearrangement joins TRBV6-5 to TRBJ1-2; 8 bases are shared with TRBD1. The germline gives CDR1 MNHEY, CDR2 SVGAGI. This CDR3 region has 15 residues. J was trimmed by 8 bases and V by 7 bases; bases with no gene match: 15. The CDR3 nucleotides read TGTGCCAGCAACGGAAACGGACAGGGCCGACGGGGCTACACCTTC. Amino acid sequence: CASNGNGQGRRGYTF.

J is TRBJ2-7 and V is TRBV7-8, with a tentative D call TRBD1 (6 bases). The CDR3 covers 12 residues. Trimming removed 4 bases at V and 3 bases at J, with 7 bases between. Germline CDR1 and CDR2: SGHVS and FQNEAQ. As DNA, the CDR3 is TGTGCCAGCAGCTCACAGGGCTACGAGCAGTACTTC. Translated, it gives CASSSQGYEQYF.

This sequence joins TRBV10-3 and TRBJ1-5, with D perhaps matching TRBD1 (5 bases). V was shortened by 0 bases and J by 2 bases, with 8 bases between the two germline ends. Germline values: CDR1 ENHRY, CDR2 SYGVKD. The CDR3 covers 15 residues. The CDR3 sequence is CAISESAGGNQPQHF. The CDR3 coding sequence is TGTGCCATCAGTGAGTCGGCGGGGGGCAATCAGCCCCAGCATTTT.

This CDR3 is CASSLVGRTGRHEQYF. CDR3 DNA sequence: TGTGCCAGCAGCTTAGTGGGAAGGACAGGGCGCCACGAGCAGTACTTC. The chain couples TRBV7-2 to TRBJ2-7; 8 bases match TRBD1. After removal of 1 base from V and 5 bases from J, the junction contained 10 bases not matched to a gene. Per germline, CDR1 SGHTA and CDR2 FQGNSA. The CDR3 spans 16 residues.

CDR3 sequence: CASSQLWNTGELFF. Here the CDR3 DNA reads TGTGCCAGCAGCCAATTGTGGAACACCGGGGAGCTGTTTTTT. This chain uses TRBV7-9 with TRBJ2-2; D uncertain. Germline assignment: CDR1 SEHNR and CDR2 FQNEAQ (reference sequence). This CDR3 is 14 amino acids long. Trimming removed 5 bases from V and 1 base from J, with 8 bases in between.

The CDR3 here is CASSQDNQVYTEAFF. The CDR3 DNA sequence: TGTGCCAGCAGCCAAGATAACCAGGTTTACACTGAAGCTTTCTTT. The chain employs TRBV14 and TRBJ1-1; D remains ambiguous. The V gene's germline CDR1 is SGHDN and CDR2 FVKESK. This CDR3 is built from 15 residues. V lost 0 bases and J lost 3, with 11 bases in between.

The rearrangement uses TRBV5-6 and TRBJ1-2; D is uncertain. Trimming removed 2 bases from V and 4 bases from J, with 12 bases in between. Per the germline V gene, CDR1 is SGHDT and CDR2 is YYEEEE. The CDR3 extends over 14 amino acids. The CDR3: CASSFAGIGYGYTF. The CDR3 DNA follows: TGTGCCAGCAGCTTTGCCGGGATCGGCTATGGCTACACCTTC.

The chain uses TRBV5-6 and TRBJ1-1, with D hard to call. Trimming took off 2 bases at V and 2 bases at J, with 10 bases between the two ends. Germline V gene lookup returns CDR1 SGHDT and CDR2 YYEEEE. This CDR3 comprises 14 residues. Written as DNA, the CDR3 is TGTGCCAGCAGCTTCCAGCAGGCTAACACTGAAGCTTTCTTT. Amino acid sequence: CASSFQQANTEAFF.

The genes are TRBV20-1 and TRBJ1-1; D is ambiguous. Germline assignment: CDR1 DFQATT and CDR2 SNEGSKA (reference sequence). Trimming pared 5 bases from V and 7 bases from J, leaving 11 bases between. This CDR3 region has 11 residues. The CDR3 is CSAPVTVEAFF. The CDR3 nucleotides are TGCAGTGCTCCTGTTACGGTTGAAGCTTTCTTT.

The chain uses TRBV2 and TRBJ1-1; 8 positions match TRBD1. Germline lookup yields CDR1 SNHLY and CDR2 FYNNEI. The CDR3 length is 14 residues. CDR3 in DNA: TGTGCTACGACAGGGCAGGGGGCGTCGATGGGAGCTTTCTTT. This encodes CATTGQGASMGAFF.

The J gene is TRBJ1-2, the V gene TRBV20-1; 8 positions match TRBD1. In germline, CDR1 is DFQATT, CDR2 SNEGSKA (reference sequence). This CDR3 is built from 15 residues. The trim removed 3 bases at V and 4 bases at J, leaving 10 bases unmatched. CDR3 region: CSASRTGGVGYGYTF. As DNA, the CDR3 is TGCAGTGCTAGTCGTACAGGGGGAGTAGGCTATGGCTACACCTTC.

This clone has only one observation. The chain couples TRBV6-6 to TRBJ2-7; tentative D call: TRBD2 (5 bases). The CDR3 runs 13 residues. Trimming left V 5 bases short and J 1 base short, with 9 bases between. CDR1 MNHNY and CDR2 SVGAGI come from the germline V gene (reference sequence). This CDR3 is CASSPPGSYEQYF. CDR3 nucleotide sequence: TGTGCCAGCAGTCCCCCGGGGTCCTACGAGCAGTACTTC.

The chain carries TRBV5-1 and TRBJ1-2; TRBD1 might be the D (6 bases). V shed 4 bases and J shed 6 bases, with 16 bases lying between them. Germline lookup yields CDR1 SGHRS and CDR2 YFSETQ. The CDR3 runs 14 residues. CDR3 in amino acids: CASSPPGGGDGYTF. In DNA form, the CDR3 reads TGCGCCAGCAGCCCTCCGGGGGGGGGCGATGGCTACACCTTC.

The rearrangement uses TRBV2 and TRBJ2-2; TRBD2 matches 13 bases. V shed 6 bases, J shed 6 bases, and the junction held 1 base outside the gene matches. In germline, CDR1 is SNHLY, CDR2 FYNNEI. The CDR3 length is 14 residues. The CDR3 loop is CASSGLAGAGELFF. CDR3 nucleotide sequence: TGTGCCAGCAGCGGACTAGCGGGGGCCGGGGAGCTGTTTTTT. The variable domain in full, completed from reference TRBV2 and TRBJ2-2, reads EPEVTQTPSHQVTQMGQEVILRCVPISNHLYFYWYRQILGQKVEFLVSFYNNEISEKSEIFDDQFSVERPDGSNFTLKIRSTKLEDSAMYFCASSGLAGAGELFFGEGSRLTVL.

The chain has TRBV3-1 (or the pseudogene TRBV3-2) and TRBJ1-2, with D possibly being TRBD1 (6 bases). This CDR3 spans 14 amino acids. CDR1 is LGHDT, CDR2 YNNKEL, per germline (reference sequence). V lost 1 base and J lost 6, with 12 bases in between. CDR3 in DNA: TGTGCCAGCAGCCAAGTCCACAGGGCCCATGGCTACACCTTC. Translating it yields CASSQVHRAHGYTF.

J is TRBJ2-1 and V is TRBV2, with a possible D match to TRBD1 (6 bases). CDR1 is SNHLY, CDR2 FYNNEI, per germline. V lost 8 bases, J lost 0 bases, and 11 bases lay in between. The CDR3 length is 14 residues. This CDR3 reads CASHQQGSYNEQFF. As DNA, the CDR3 is TGTGCCAGCCATCAACAGGGCTCCTACAATGAGCAGTTCTTC.

The chain links TRBV27 to TRBJ2-2, with D perhaps matching TRBD1 (5 bases). V dropped 4 bases and J dropped 3 bases, with 12 bases sitting between them. CDR3 size: 15 residues. Germline CDR1 MNHEY, CDR2 SMNVEV (reference sequence). The CDR3 region has the DNA TGTGCCAGCAGTTCCCCGACAGTCGACACCGGGGAGCTGTTTTTT. Its translation: CASSSPTVDTGELFF.

The V gene is TRBV6-5, the J gene TRBJ1-6; 9 nucleotides agree with TRBD1. The CDR3 length is 13 residues. Germline assignment: CDR1 MNHEY and CDR2 SVGAGI. J was trimmed by 9 bases and V by 8 bases; bases with no gene match: 5. CDR3 sequence (DNA): TGTGCCAGCGGGACAGGGTCAGTTTCACCCCTCCACTTT. Protein sequence: CASGTGSVSPLHF.

The chain joins TRBV13 to TRBJ2-3, with no clear D. Trimming shortened V by 2 bases and J by 1 base, and 7 bases separated the two germline ends. The CDR3 is 14 residues long. Germline CDR1 PRHDT, CDR2 FYEKMQ (reference sequence). CDR3: CASSLLVRTDTQYF. The CDR3 DNA is TGTGCCAGCAGCTTATTAGTCCGCACAGATACGCAGTATTTT.

V gene TRBV5-1 combines with J gene TRBJ1-2, with D possibly being TRBD1 (5 bases). Per the germline V gene, CDR1 is SGHRS and CDR2 is YFSETQ. V lost 0 bases and J lost 2, with 14 bases in between. The CDR3 is made up of 16 amino acids. The CDR3 region is CASSLAGGELNYGYTF. Here the CDR3 DNA reads TGCGCCAGCAGCTTGGCCGGGGGGGAGCTCAACTATGGCTACACCTTC.

This chain joins TRBV10-3 and TRBJ2-5; 12 positions match TRBD2. This CDR3 contains 17 residues. Trimming removed 6 bases from V and 1 base from J; junction bases left unmatched: 9. CDR1 is ENHRY, CDR2 SYGVKD, per germline. CDR3 protein: CAISKRGLAGLQETQYF. Written as DNA, the CDR3 is TGTGCCATCAGCAAACGGGGACTAGCGGGCCTCCAAGAGACCCAGTACTTC.